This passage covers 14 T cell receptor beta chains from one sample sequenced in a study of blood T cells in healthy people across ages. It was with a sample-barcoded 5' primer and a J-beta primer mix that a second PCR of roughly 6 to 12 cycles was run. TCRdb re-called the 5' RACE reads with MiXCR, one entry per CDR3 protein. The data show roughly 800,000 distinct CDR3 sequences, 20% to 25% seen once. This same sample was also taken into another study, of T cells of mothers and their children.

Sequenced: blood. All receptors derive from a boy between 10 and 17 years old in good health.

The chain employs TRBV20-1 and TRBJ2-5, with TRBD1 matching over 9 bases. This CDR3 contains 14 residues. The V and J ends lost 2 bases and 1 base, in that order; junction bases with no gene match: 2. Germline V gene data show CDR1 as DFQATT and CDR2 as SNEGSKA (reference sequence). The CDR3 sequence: CSARSGQGQETQYF. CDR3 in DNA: TGCAGTGCTAGATCGGGACAGGGCCAAGAGACCCAGTACTTC.

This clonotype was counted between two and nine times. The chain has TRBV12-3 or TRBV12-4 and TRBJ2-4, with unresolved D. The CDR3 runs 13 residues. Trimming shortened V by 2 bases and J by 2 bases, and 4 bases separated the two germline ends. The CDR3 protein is CASSLTSKNIQYF. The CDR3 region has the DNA TGTGCCAGCAGTTTAACATCCAAAAACATTCAGTACTTC.

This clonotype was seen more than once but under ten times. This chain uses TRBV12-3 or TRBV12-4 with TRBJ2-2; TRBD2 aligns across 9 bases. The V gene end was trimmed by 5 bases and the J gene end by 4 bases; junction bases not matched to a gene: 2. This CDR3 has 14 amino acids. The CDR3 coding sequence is TGTGCCAGCAGTCCGACTAGCGGCACCGGGGAGCTGTTTTTT. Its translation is CASSPTSGTGELFF.

CDR3 in amino acids: CSASWGGAYNEQFF. CDR3 DNA: TGCAGTGCTAGTTGGGGAGGCGCGTACAATGAGCAGTTCTTC. The chain is built from TRBV20-1 and TRBJ2-5, with D maybe TRBD2 (6 bases). Near its end, the DNA agrees better with TRBJ2-1, so the J call may be wrong. Germline V gives CDR1 DFQATT, CDR2 SNEGSKA (reference sequence). This CDR3 is 14 amino acids long.

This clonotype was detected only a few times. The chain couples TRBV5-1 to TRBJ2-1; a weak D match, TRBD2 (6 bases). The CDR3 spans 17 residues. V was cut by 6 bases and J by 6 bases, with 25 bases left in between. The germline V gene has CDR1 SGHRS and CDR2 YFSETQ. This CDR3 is CASNAISGPGGLNEQFF. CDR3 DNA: TGCGCCAGCAACGCGATCTCCGGGCCCGGGGGTCTCAATGAGCAGTTCTTC.

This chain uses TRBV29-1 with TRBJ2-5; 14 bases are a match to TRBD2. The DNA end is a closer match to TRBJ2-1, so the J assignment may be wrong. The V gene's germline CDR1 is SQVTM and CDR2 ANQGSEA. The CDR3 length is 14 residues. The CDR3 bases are TGCAGCGCCGAGGGACTAGCGGGGGCCTGGGGGCAGTTCTTC. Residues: CSAEGLAGAWGQFF.

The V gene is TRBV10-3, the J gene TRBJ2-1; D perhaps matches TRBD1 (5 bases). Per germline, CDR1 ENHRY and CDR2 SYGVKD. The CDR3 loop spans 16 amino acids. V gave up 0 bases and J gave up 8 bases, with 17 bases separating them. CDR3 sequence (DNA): TGTGCCATCAGTGAGTCGATCGGACACCGTGGCCATGAGCAGTTCTTC. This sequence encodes CAISESIGHRGHEQFF.

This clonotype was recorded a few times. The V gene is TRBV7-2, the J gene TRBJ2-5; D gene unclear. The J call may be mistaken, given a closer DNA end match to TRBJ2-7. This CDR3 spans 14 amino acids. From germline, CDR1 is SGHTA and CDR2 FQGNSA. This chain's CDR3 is CASSEEWSSYEQYF. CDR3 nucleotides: TGTGCCAGCAGCGAAGAGTGGAGCTCCTACGAGCAGTACTTC.

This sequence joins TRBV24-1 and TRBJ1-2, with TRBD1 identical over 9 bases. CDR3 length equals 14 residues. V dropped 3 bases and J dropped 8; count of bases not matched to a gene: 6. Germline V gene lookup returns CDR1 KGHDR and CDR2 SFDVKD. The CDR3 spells CATSDLGTGSGYTF. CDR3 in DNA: TGTGCCACCAGTGATCTAGGGACAGGGAGCGGCTACACCTTC.

The CDR3 sequence: CASSLVSGGPYEQYF. The CDR3 DNA sequence: TGTGCCAGCAGCTTGGTTAGCGGGGGGCCCTACGAGCAGTACTTC. The chain couples TRBV7-9 to TRBJ2-1, with TRBD2 matching over 10 bases. The DNA end favors TRBJ2-7, so the J call may be wrong. The CDR3 loop spans 15 amino acids. The V gene's germline CDR1 is SEHNR and CDR2 FQNEAQ (reference sequence).

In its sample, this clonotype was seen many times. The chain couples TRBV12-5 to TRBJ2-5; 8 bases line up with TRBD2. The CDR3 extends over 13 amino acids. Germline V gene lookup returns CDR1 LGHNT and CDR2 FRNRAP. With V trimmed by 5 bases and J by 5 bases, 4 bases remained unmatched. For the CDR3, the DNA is TGTGCTAGTGGTCAGAGCGGGGGTGAGACCCAGTACTTC. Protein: CASGQSGGETQYF.

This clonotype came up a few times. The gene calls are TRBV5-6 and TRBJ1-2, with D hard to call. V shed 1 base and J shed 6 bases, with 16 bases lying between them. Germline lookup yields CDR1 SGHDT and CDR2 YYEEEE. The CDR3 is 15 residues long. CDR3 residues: CASSLTVAEAHGYTF. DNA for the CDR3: TGTGCCAGCAGCTTGACAGTTGCTGAGGCTCATGGCTACACCTTC.

The CDR3 reads CASSTRVGTYEQYF. As DNA, the CDR3 is TGTGCCAGCAGCACCCGGGTGGGGACCTACGAGCAGTACTTC. The chain has TRBV11-1 and TRBJ2-1; D ambiguous. The J call may be in error: the DNA end matches TRBJ2-7 better. Germline CDR1 and CDR2: SGHAT and FQDESV (reference sequence). The CDR3 spans 14 residues.

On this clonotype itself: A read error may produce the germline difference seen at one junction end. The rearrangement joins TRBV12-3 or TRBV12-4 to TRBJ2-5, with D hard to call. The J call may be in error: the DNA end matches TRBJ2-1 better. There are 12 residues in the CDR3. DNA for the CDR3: TGTACCAGCAGCCCCTCGAACGTTGAGCAGTTCTTC. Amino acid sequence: CTSSPSNVEQFF.